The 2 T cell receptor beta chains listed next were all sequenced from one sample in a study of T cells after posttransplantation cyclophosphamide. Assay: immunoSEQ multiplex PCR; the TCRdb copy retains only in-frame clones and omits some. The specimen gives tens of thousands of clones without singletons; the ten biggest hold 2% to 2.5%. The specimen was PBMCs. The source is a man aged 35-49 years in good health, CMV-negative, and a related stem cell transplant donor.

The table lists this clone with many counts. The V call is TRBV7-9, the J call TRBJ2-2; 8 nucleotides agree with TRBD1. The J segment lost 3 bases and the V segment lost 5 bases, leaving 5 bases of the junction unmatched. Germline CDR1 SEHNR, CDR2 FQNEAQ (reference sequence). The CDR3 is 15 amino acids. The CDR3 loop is CASSPTGGYTGELFF. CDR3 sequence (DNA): TGTGCCAGCAGCCCTACAGGGGGTTACACCGGGGAGCTGTTTTTT.

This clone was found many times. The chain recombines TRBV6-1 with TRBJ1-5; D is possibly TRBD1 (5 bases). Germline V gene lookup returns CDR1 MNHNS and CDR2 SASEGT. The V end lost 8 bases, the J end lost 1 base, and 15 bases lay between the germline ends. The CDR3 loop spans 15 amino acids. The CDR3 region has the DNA TGTGCCAGCGCCGGGACTGGAATCAGCAATCAGCCCCAGCATTTT. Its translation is CASAGTGISNQPQHF.